These T cell receptor beta chains were read from a single sample in a study of CD8 T cells in ankylosing spondylitis. In TCRdb, the 5' RACE reads were re-called with MiXCR into one record per CDR3 protein. The table records 450,000 to 550,000 distinct CDR3 sequences, over 4% of them present only once. The sequenced sample consisted of blood, either unsorted or a sorted T cell fraction (not recorded which). The source is a male donor with ankylosing spondylitis. CDR3s include the opening cysteine and the closing phenylalanine or tryptophan. Each record gives: CDR3 protein, CDR3 DNA, D gene, J gene, clone size, V gene. A D gene is named only where the DNA matches it firmly. The size of a clone is reported for some rows only, either as once, few or many, or as a class for expanded clones.

CSVEGGRYNTDTQYF | TGCAGCGTTGAAGGCGGACGTTATAACACAGATACGCAGTATTTT | NA | TRBJ2-3 | NA | TRBV29-1
CASSVPSSGSWGNEQFF | TGTGCCAGCAGCGTACCCTCTAGCGGGAGTTGGGGCAATGAGCAGTTCTTC | TRBD2 | TRBJ2-1 | many | TRBV11-2
CASSELTGSYGYTF | TGTGCCAGCAGTGAACTCACAGGGAGCTATGGCTACACCTTC | NA | TRBJ1-2 | NA | TRBV6-1
CASSSGSYYQPQHF | TGTGCCAGCAGCTCAGGGTCTTATTATCAGCCCCAGCATTTT | NA | TRBJ1-5 | many | TRBV7-9
CASSLADRGAYGYTF | TGTGCCAGCAGCTTAGCGGACAGGGGTGCATATGGCTACACCTTC | TRBD1 | TRBJ1-2 | NA | TRBV7-9
CASSLGGTLGLAKNIQYF | TGTGCCAGCAGTTTAGGGGGAACACTGGGACTAGCCAAAAACATTCAGTACTTC | NA | TRBJ2-4 | many | TRBV28
CASNPGQTNSPLHF | TGTGCCAGCAACCCGGGACAGACTAATTCACCCCTCCACTTT | TRBD1 | TRBJ1-6 | many | TRBV6-1
CATSLKRPSGSGKDEQFF | TGTGCCACCAGTCTCAAGCGGCCGTCAGGGAGTGGTAAGGATGAGCAGTTCTTC | NA | TRBJ2-1 | NA | TRBV24-1
CASSLRLSGDNPGELFF | TGTGCCAGCAGTTTAAGGTTAAGCGGAGATAACCCCGGGGAGCTGTTTTTT | NA | TRBJ2-2 | many | TRBV12-3/TRBV12-4
CASRGDREMNF | TGTGCCAGCAGGGGGGACAGGGAGATGAATTTT | TRBD1 | TRBJ2-3 | many | TRBV13
CASSQDRLGSSYNEQFF | TGCGCCAGCAGCCAAGATAGACTCGGTAGCTCCTACAATGAGCAGTTCTTC | NA | TRBJ2-1 | many | TRBV4-1
CSAAGRDLGSPGTDTQYF | TGCAGTGCCGCCGGGCGGGACTTGGGTTCCCCCGGCACAGATACGCAGTATTTT | NA | TRBJ2-3 | many | TRBV20-1
CASSWRTSGTQYF | TGTGCCAGCAGCTGGAGGACTAGCGGTACGCAGTATTTT | TRBD2 | TRBJ2-3 | few | TRBV11-1
CSARDHLGRTYNEQFF | TGCAGTGCTAGAGACCATCTAGGTCGGACCTACAATGAGCAGTTCTTC | NA | TRBJ2-1 | many | TRBV20-1
CASSSDRGNIQYF | TGTGCCAGCAGCTCTGACAGGGGCAACATTCAGTACTTC | TRBD1 | TRBJ2-4 | many | TRBV5-6
CASSLAHGGTYEQYF | TGTGCCAGCAGCTTAGCGCATGGCGGGACCTACGAGCAGTACTTC | NA | TRBJ2-7 | few | TRBV7-6
CASTKTRGGEGNTEAFF | TGTGCCAGCACCAAGACAAGGGGCGGGGAAGGGAACACTGAAGCTTTCTTT | NA | TRBJ1-1 | many | TRBV9
CASSPPGAAKNIQYF | TGTGCCAGCAGCCCCCCGGGGGCAGCCAAAAACATTCAGTACTTC | NA | TRBJ2-4 | many | TRBV7-9
CASSYLLTGAVGYTF | TGTGCCAGCAGCTACCTATTAACTGGGGCAGTCGGCTACACCTTC | NA | TRBJ1-2 | NA | TRBV11-2
CASSLGLAAFGDTGELFF | TGCGCCAGCAGCTTAGGACTAGCGGCCTTTGGGGACACCGGGGAGCTGTTTTTT | TRBD2 | TRBJ2-2 | many | TRBV5-1
CSARVQDGYNEQFF | TGCAGTGCTAGAGTACAGGATGGGTACAATGAGCAGTTCTTC | NA | TRBJ2-1 | NA | TRBV20-1
CASGTGTLTDTQYF | TGTGCCAGCGGAACCGGGACACTCACAGATACGCAGTATTTT | NA | TRBJ2-3 | few | TRBV28
CSARHGTVVEQYF | TGCAGTGCTCGCCACGGGACAGTTGTCGAGCAGTACTTC | TRBD1 | TRBJ2-7 | many | TRBV20-1
CASSTGDTEAFF | TGTGCCAGTTCGACAGGGGATACTGAAGCTTTCTTT | TRBD1 | TRBJ1-1 | many | TRBV12-3/TRBV12-4
CASSLGLSNTEAFF | TGTGCCAGCAGCTTGGGACTTTCGAACACTGAAGCTTTCTTT | NA | TRBJ1-1 | many | TRBV7-2
CASSAEGRGYTF | TGTGCCAGCTCGGCGGAGGGCAGAGGCTACACCTTC | NA | TRBJ1-2 | many | TRBV18
CASSYSQPGLALHLEQFF | TGTGCCAGCAGTTACTCGCAGCCGGGACTAGCGTTACACCTAGAGCAGTTCTTC | TRBD2 | TRBJ2-1 | NA | TRBV6-5
CSARRTEEALGNQPQHF | TGCAGTGCTAGGAGGACAGAGGAGGCCCTGGGCAATCAGCCCCAGCATTTT | NA | TRBJ1-5 | many | TRBV20-1
CSAGQGGALQPQHF | TGCAGTGCCGGCCAGGGAGGGGCACTTCAGCCCCAGCATTTT | NA | TRBJ1-5 | many | TRBV20-1
CASSLEGTGGSGYTF | TGTGCCAGCAGCTTGGAGGGGACAGGGGGCTCTGGCTACACCTTC | TRBD1 | TRBJ1-2 | NA | TRBV5-5
CASSLGFLAGEGSYNEQFF | TGTGCCAGCAGCTTAGGTTTCCTAGCGGGAGAAGGTTCCTACAATGAGCAGTTCTTC | TRBD2 | TRBJ2-1 | many | TRBV7-9
CASSPGTTNPTQYF | TGTGCCAGCAGCCCCGGGACTACCAATCCGACCCAGTACTTC | TRBD2 | TRBJ2-5 | many | TRBV12-3/TRBV12-4
CASSLAFTGTHNYGYTF | TGTGCCAGCAGCTTAGCCTTCACAGGGACTCATAACTATGGCTACACCTTC | NA | TRBJ1-2 | many | TRBV7-9
CASSFRVIYEQYF | TGTGCCAGCAGTTTTCGAGTTATCTACGAGCAGTACTTC | NA | TRBJ2-7 | many | TRBV12-3/TRBV12-4
CSASSSGKLIDTQYF | TGCAGTGCTAGTTCTAGCGGTAAATTGATCGATACGCAGTATTTT | TRBD2 | TRBJ2-3 | NA | TRBV20-1
CAISTNPIPSGAFF | TGTGCCATCAGTACGAACCCAATCCCCTCCGGAGCTTTCTTT | NA | TRBJ1-1 | many | TRBV10-3
CASSYSSGGPTDTQYF | TGTGCCAGCAGTTACTCGTCGGGAGGGCCTACAGATACGCAGTATTTT | TRBD2 | TRBJ2-3 | many | TRBV6-5
CSASVGQGVTEAFF | TGCAGTGCTAGTGTGGGACAGGGTGTCACTGAAGCTTTCTTT | TRBD1 | TRBJ1-1 | many | TRBV20-1
CASSLGTRNQETQYF | TGTGCCAGCAGTTTGGGGACTCGAAACCAAGAGACCCAGTACTTC | NA | TRBJ2-5 | many | TRBV12-3/TRBV12-4
CASSLLASGGTNTQYF | TGCGCCAGCAGCTTGTTGGCTAGTGGGGGTACGAATACGCAGTATTTT | NA | TRBJ2-3 | many | TRBV5-1
CAISEGRGPSGYTF | TGTGCCATCAGTGAGGGCAGGGGGCCCTCTGGCTACACCTTC | TRBD1 | TRBJ1-2 | many | TRBV10-3
CASSPLFANVLTF | TGTGCCAGCAGTCCCCTCTTCGCCAACGTCCTGACTTTC | NA | TRBJ2-6 | NA | TRBV28
CSAYRTSGRTDTQYF | TGCAGTGCATACCGGACTAGCGGACGCACAGATACGCAGTATTTT | TRBD2 | TRBJ2-3 | many | TRBV20-1
CSAEKASGRSYTGELFF | TGCAGTGCCGAGAAGGCTAGCGGGAGATCATACACCGGGGAGCTGTTTTTT | TRBD2 | TRBJ2-2 | many | TRBV20-1